This T cell receptor beta chain was obtained from a study of control samples from healthy donors and cancer patients. Clones were sequenced by immunoSEQ multiplex PCR, and TCRdb holds only the in-frame ones, with some missing. The data show about 94,000 clones, about 88% seen once. The J segment lost 5 bases and the V segment lost 3 bases, leaving 5 bases of the junction unmatched. The CDR3 has 14 amino acids. Germline CDR1 is SNHLY and CDR2 is FYNNEI. The sequencing input was blood. The V and J genes are TRBV2 and TRBJ1-2; 8 bases match TRBD1. This receptor was identified in a woman aged 50 to 65 in good health. CDR3 in amino acids: CASSDVGTGYGYTF. CDR3 DNA: TGTGCCAGCAGTGACGTAGGGACAGGATATGGCTACACCTTC.